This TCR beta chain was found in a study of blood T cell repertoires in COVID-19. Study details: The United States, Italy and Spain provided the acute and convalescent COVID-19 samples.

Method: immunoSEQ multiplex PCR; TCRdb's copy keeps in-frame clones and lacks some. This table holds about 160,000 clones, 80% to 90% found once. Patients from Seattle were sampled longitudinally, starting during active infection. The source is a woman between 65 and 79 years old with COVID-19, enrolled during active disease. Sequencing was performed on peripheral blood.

The CDR3 DNA follows: TGTGCCAGCAGTCCCCCCGGGGCAGATACGCAGTATTTT. Translated: CASSPPGADTQYF. This sequence joins TRBV6-5 and TRBJ2-3; D might be TRBD2 (5 bases). Germline V gene data show CDR1 as MNHEY and CDR2 as SVGAGI. The CDR3 totals 13 residues. V dropped 5 bases and J dropped 4 bases, with 10 bases sitting between them.